Listed here is a single T cell receptor (beta chain). The CDR3 sequence is 16 residues long. V was cut by 1 base and J by 0 bases, with 10 bases left in between. CDR1 is LGHNA and CDR2 is YNFKEQ in the germline V gene. Time point denoted: patch test 3, about 24 weeks after DPC sensitization. Treatment noted: therapeutic diphenylcyclopropenone sensitization with weekly scalp DPC. Authors' processing steps: The median was around 91,000 TCRs per sample, ranging roughly 23,224 to 750,000. TCRdb reprocessed the RACE reads via MiXCR and lists one record per CDR3 protein. For this entry, the V and J calls and clone size follow TCRdb and not the study's own pipeline. Here the sample spans tens of thousands of distinct CDR3 sequences, 8.5% to 14% being singletons. The data are from a study of human T cells and chemical hapten exposure. For the study at large: Sensitizing treatment utilized 2% DPC over a roughly 2 cm by roughly 2 cm portion of upper inner arm skin.

The V and J genes are TRBV4-2 and TRBJ2-1; D is unresolved. The sample consisted of whole blood, taken in connection with sensitization to the hapten diphenylcyclopropenone (DPC). The TCR sequence derives from a woman in her forties or fifties with alopecia areata. Some clones in this sample may be carry-over from other donors' samples. This chain's CDR3 is CASSQVATSSYNEQFF. The CDR3 DNA is TGTGCCAGCAGCCAAGTCGCTACGAGCTCCTACAATGAGCAGTTCTTC.